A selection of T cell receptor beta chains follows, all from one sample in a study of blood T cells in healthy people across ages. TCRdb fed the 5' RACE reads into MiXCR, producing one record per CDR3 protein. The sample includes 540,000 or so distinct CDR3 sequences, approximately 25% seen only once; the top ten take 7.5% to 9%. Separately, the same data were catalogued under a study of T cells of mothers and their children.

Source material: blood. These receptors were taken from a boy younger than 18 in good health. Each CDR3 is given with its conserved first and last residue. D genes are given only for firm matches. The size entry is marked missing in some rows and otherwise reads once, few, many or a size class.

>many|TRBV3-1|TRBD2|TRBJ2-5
TGTGCCAGCAGCCAAGATGGGACGCTAGCGGGAGGATCGAGGACTAGGGAGACCCAGTACTTC
CASSQDGTLAGGSRTRETQYF
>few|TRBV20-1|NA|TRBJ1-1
TGCAGTGCTAGGGCGGGACATTCTTCCTTCACTGAAGCTTTCTTT
CSARAGHSSFTEAFF
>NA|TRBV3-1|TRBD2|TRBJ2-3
TGTGCCAGCAGCCAAGTGATTAGCGGGACCACAGATACGCAGTATTTT
CASSQVISGTTDTQYF
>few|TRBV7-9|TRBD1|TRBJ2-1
TGTGCCAGCAGCTCTCGGGACAGGGTTAGGAATGAGCAGTTCTTC
CASSSRDRVRNEQFF
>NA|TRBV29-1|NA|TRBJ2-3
TGCAGCGTGGACACCGGGAGAGATACGCAGTATTTT
CSVDTGRDTQYF
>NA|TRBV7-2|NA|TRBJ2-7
TGTGCCAGCAGCGTCGATTCGGCTACCTACGAGCAGTACTTC
CASSVDSATYEQYF
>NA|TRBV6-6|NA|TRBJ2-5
TGTGCCAGCAGTTACTCGTCCTCAAAAGAGACCCAGTACTTC
CASSYSSSKETQYF
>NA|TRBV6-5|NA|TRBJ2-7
TGTGCCAGCAGTTACACGCGTAGTTGGGCGATACACGAGCAGTACTTC
CASSYTRSWAIHEQYF
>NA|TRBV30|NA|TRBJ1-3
TGTGCCTGGGAAAGCACTAGAGGAAACACCATATATTTT
CAWESTRGNTIYF
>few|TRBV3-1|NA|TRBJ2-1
TGTGCCAGCAGCCAACCCCGGGGTGTCTACAATGAGCAGTTCTTC
CASSQPRGVYNEQFF
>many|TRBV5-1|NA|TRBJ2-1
TGTGCCAGCAGCTTAAGAACAGGGAACAATGAGCAGTTCTTC
CASSLRTGNNEQFF
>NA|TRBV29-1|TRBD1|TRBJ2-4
TGCAGCGTTGAAACACGGCGGACAGGGACTCTAGACATTCAGTACTTC
CSVETRRTGTLDIQYF
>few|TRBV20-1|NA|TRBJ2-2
TGCAGTGCTCCCCGCCCAGGCGCCGGGGAGCTGTTTTTT
CSAPRPGAGELFF
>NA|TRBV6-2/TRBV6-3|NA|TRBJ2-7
TGTGCCAGCGTCCCAAACACAGGCTACTACGAGCAGTACTTC
CASVPNTGYYEQYF
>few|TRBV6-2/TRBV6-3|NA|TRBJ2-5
TGTGCCAGCAGCCCCAACACCTTCCTGGAAGAGACCCAGTACTTC
CASSPNTFLEETQYF
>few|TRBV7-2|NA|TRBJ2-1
TGTGCCAGCAGCCCCGGCGTGAGCTCCTACAATGAGCAGTTCTTC
CASSPGVSSYNEQFF
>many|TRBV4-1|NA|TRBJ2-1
TGCGCCAGCAGCCAAGTTGCAGGGGACAATGAGCAGTTCTTC
CASSQVAGDNEQFF
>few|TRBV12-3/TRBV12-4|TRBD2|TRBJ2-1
TGTGCCAGCAGTTCGAATTTAGCGGGAGGGCCTAGACGGAATGAGCAGTTCTTC
CASSSNLAGGPRRNEQFF
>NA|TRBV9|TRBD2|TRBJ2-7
TGTGCCAGCAGCGTAGCGGCTAGCGGGAGTAGGTACGAGCAGTACTTC
CASSVAASGSRYEQYF
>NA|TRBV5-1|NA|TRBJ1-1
TGCGCCAGCAGCCCGATAACAGGGATGGCCACTGAAGCTTTCTTT
CASSPITGMATEAFF
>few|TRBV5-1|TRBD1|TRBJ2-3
TGCGCCAGCAGCTTGGGAGGGGGCTGGGCAGATACGCAGTATTTT
CASSLGGGWADTQYF
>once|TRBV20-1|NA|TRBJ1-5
TGCAGTGCTAGAGACAGGGTAATTCAGCCCCAGCATTTT
CSARDRVIQPQHF
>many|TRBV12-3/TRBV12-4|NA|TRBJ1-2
TGTGCCAGCAGTTTCTCCAGAGACTATGGCTACACCTTC
CASSFSRDYGYTF
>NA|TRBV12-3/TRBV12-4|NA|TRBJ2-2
TGTGCCAGCAGCATTAGAGTGGGTAGGGACGGGGGGAACACCGGGGAGCTGTTTTTT
CASSIRVGRDGGNTGELFF
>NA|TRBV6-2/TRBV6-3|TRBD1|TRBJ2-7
TGTGCCAGCAGACTAAAACCCTCCGGGACAGCTTCCTACGAGCAGTACTTC
CASRLKPSGTASYEQYF
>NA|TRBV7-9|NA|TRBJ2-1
TGTGCCAGCAGCCCACCCCTATGGGACTCCGATAATGAGCAGTTCTTC
CASSPPLWDSDNEQFF
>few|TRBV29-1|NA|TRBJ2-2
TGCAGCGTTCAACCGGGTCTTAGCACCGGGGAGCTGTTTTTT
CSVQPGLSTGELFF
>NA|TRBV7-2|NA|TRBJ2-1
TGTGCCAGCAGCCAAAGACTAGTGGGTCGTGAGCAGTTCTTC
CASSQRLVGREQFF
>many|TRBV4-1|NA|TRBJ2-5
TGCGCCAGCAGCCAAGGGATACAAGAGACCCAGTACTTC
CASSQGIQETQYF
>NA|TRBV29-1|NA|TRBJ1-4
TGCAGCGTTGAAGCAGCAGCGACTAATGAAAAACTGTTTTTT
CSVEAAATNEKLFF
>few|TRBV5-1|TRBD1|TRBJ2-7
TGCGCCAGCAGCTCCCCAGCCCATCGGGACAGACCCTACGAGCAGTACTTC
CASSSPAHRDRPYEQYF
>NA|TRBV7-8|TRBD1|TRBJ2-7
TGTGCCAGCAGCTTAAGGGGGGGACAGGGCTCCTACGAGCAGTACTTC
CASSLRGGQGSYEQYF
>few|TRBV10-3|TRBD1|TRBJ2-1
TGTGCCACCGAGACAGGGGCATCCTACAATGAGCAGTTCTTC
CATETGASYNEQFF
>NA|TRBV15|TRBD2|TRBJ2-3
TGTGCCACCAGCAGGTCCGGGACTAGTGCCACAGATACGCAGTATTTT
CATSRSGTSATDTQYF
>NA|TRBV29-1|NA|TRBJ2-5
TGCAGCGTTGGCAGGGGATTACAAGAGACCCAGTACTTC
CSVGRGLQETQYF
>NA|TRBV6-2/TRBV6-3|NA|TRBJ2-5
TGTGCCAGCAGTCCGGGACTCACGACCCAGTACTTC
CASSPGLTTQYF
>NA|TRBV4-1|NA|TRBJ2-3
TGCGCCAGCAGCCAAGTAGGGACAACAGATACGCAGTATTTT
CASSQVGTTDTQYF
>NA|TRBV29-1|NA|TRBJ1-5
TGCAGCGTTGAGGAGGGAAATCAGCCCCAGCATTTT
CSVEEGNQPQHF
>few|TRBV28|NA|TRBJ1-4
TGTGCCAGCAGTTTAGGTCTCGGAACAGAGGATGAAAAACTGTTTTTT
CASSLGLGTEDEKLFF
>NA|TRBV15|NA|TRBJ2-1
TGTGCCACCAGCAGAGATGAGTGGGGCTCCTGCAATGAGCAGTTCTTC
CATSRDEWGSCNEQFF
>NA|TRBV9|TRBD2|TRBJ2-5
TGTGCCAGCAGCGTAGATTGGGCGGGGGCCCAGTACTTC
CASSVDWAGAQYF
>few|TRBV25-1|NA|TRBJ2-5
TGTGCCAGCAGTGAATACCCTTCAGTCCAGTACTTC
CASSEYPSVQYF
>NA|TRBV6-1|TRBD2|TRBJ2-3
TGTGCCAGCAGTCTAGCGGGGGGAACAGAAGATACGCAGTATTTT
CASSLAGGTEDTQYF
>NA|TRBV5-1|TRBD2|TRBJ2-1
TGCGCCAGCAGCTTGGAAGCGGGGGCAAGAGGTGAGCAGTTCTTC
CASSLEAGARGEQFF
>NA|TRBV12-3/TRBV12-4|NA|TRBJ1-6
TGTGCCAGCAGTTTAATTGCGGGATCCTATAATTCACCCCTCCACTTT
CASSLIAGSYNSPLHF
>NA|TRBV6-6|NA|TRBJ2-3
TGTGCCAGCAGCGAACTTCGGGGCATGCTTACAGATACGCAGTATTTT
CASSELRGMLTDTQYF
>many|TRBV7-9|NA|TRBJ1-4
TGTGCCAGCAGCTTAGGAGGATCCTATGGGCAAAAACTGTTTTTT
CASSLGGSYGQKLFF
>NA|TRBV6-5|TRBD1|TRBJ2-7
TGTGCCAGCAGTTACTCTCCACAGGGGGCTCACGAGCAGTACTTC
CASSYSPQGAHEQYF
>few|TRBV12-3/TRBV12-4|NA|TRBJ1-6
TGTGCCAGCAGTCCGGGAATCAACTCACCCCTCCACTTT
CASSPGINSPLHF
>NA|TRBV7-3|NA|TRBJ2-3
TGTGCCAGCAGCTCCAGGGGCCCAGACGAAAGGGATACGCAGTATTTT
CASSSRGPDERDTQYF
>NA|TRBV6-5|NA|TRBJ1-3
TGTGCCAGCAGTTACTCGCCGGGGGCGTCTGGAAACACCATATATTTT
CASSYSPGASGNTIYF
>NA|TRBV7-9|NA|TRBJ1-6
TGTGCCAGCAGCTTAGGGACAAATAATTCACCCCCCCACTTT
CASSLGTNNSPPHF
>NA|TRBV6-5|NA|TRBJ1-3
TGTGCCAGCAGTTACTCCGGGCAGGGAAGAAACACCATATATTTT
CASSYSGQGRNTIYF
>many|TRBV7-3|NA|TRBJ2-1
TGTGCCAGCAGCTTAACGGACTACAATGAGCAGTTCTTC
CASSLTDYNEQFF